Below are 25 T cell receptor beta chains sequenced from a single sample in a study of T-cell reconstitution after alpha-beta-depleted transplantation in children. The TCRbeta library incorporated unique molecular identifiers. Each CDR3 protein gets one entry after TCRdb re-called the PCR reads with MiXCR. This table has over 550,000 distinct CDR3 sequences, roughly a tenth appearing once. The specimen was PBMCs from the stem cell graft donor, collected from the stem cell graft. Receptor source: a human donor who donated a stem cell graft to a child with acute myeloid leukemia.

V and J are TRBV28 and TRBJ2-7, with TRBD2 identical over 9 bases. The CDR3 consists of 15 residues. V trimming: 6 bases; J trimming: 2 bases; junction bases outside the gene matches: 8. Germline-derived CDR1 and CDR2 are MDHEN and SYDVKM. The CDR3 spells CASSTGTSSTYEQYF. DNA for the CDR3: TGTGCCAGCAGCACCGGGACTAGCAGCACCTACGAGCAGTACTTC.

Regarding this clonotype: One end of the junction varies from germline; a read error may be responsible. The chain recombines TRBV3-1 with TRBJ2-2; D possibly corresponds to TRBD1 (5 bases). Germline loops: CDR1 LGHDT, CDR2 YNNKEL (reference sequence). CDR3 length: 15 residues. Here the CDR3 reads CACSQSTANTGELFF. The CDR3 DNA reads TGTGCCTGCAGCCAATCGACAGCGAACACCGGGGAGCTGTTTTTT.

This chain connects TRBV12-3 or TRBV12-4 to TRBJ2-5; 8 nucleotides align to TRBD1. The CDR3 length is 16 residues. Trimming took 7 bases from V and 7 from J; bases not matched to a gene: 17. The CDR3 DNA follows: TGTGCCAGCACCCCGGGGGCAGGGGGCGCGTCGGGGACCCAGTACTTC. Protein sequence: CASTPGAGGASGTQYF.

Ten or more counts support this clonotype. This chain links TRBV28 with TRBJ2-1; D uncertain. Germline V gives CDR1 MDHEN, CDR2 SYDVKM. Trimming took off 7 bases at V and 4 bases at J, with 8 bases between the two ends. The length of the CDR3 is 12 residues. CDR3 amino acids: CASTTTYNEQFF. Written as DNA, the CDR3 is TGTGCCAGCACTACTACTTACAATGAGCAGTTCTTC.

This clonotype was counted many times. The chain joins TRBV28 to TRBJ1-4; perhaps TRBD1 as D (6 bases). V gave up 3 bases and J gave up 0 bases, with 8 bases separating them. The germline V gene encodes CDR1 MDHEN and CDR2 SYDVKM. The CDR3 consists of 15 residues. The CDR3 here is CASSFGQTTNEKLFF. The CDR3 DNA reads TGTGCCAGCAGTTTCGGACAGACAACTAATGAAAAACTGTTTTTT.

The genes are TRBV20-1 and TRBJ1-4; D might be TRBD1 (5 bases). Germline loops: CDR1 DFQATT, CDR2 SNEGSKA (reference sequence). Trimming stripped 0 bases from V and 6 bases from J, with 8 bases between. The length of the CDR3 is 13 residues. Written as DNA, the CDR3 is TGCAGTGCTAGAGAAGTGGGGCATGAAAAACTGTTTTTT. Its protein is CSAREVGHEKLFF.

In its sample, this clonotype was seen many times. V and J are TRBV20-1 and TRBJ2-1; a possible D gene is TRBD2 (6 bases). Germline V gene data show CDR1 as DFQATT and CDR2 as SNEGSKA (reference sequence). Trimming stripped 3 bases from V and 4 bases from J, with 19 bases between. The length of the CDR3 is 16 residues. In DNA form, the CDR3 reads TGCAGTGCTAGGAGTGAATCGCTAGCGAGGTACAATGAGCAGTTCTTC. Its translation: CSARSESLARYNEQFF.

This clonotype was detected a few times. The chain has TRBV7-2 and TRBJ2-1, with 8 bases fitting TRBD2. From germline, CDR1 is SGHTA and CDR2 FQGNSA. Unmatched junction bases numbered 8, after V lost 4 bases and J lost 3 bases. CDR3 length: 16 amino acids. The CDR3 protein is CASSWGPAGGYNEQFF. CDR3 sequence (DNA): TGTGCCAGCAGCTGGGGGCCGGCGGGAGGCTACAATGAGCAGTTCTTC.

This clonotype was seen a handful of times. The chain couples TRBV18 to TRBJ2-5, with a possible D match to TRBD2 (6 bases). Germline V gene data show CDR1 as KGHSH and CDR2 as LQKENI. V shed 5 bases and J shed 5 bases, with 12 bases lying between them. CDR3 length: 13 amino acids. The CDR3 loop reads CASSSSEAETQYF. CDR3 nucleotide sequence: TGTGCCAGCTCATCTAGCGAGGCGGAGACCCAGTACTTC.

The chain links TRBV20-1 to TRBJ1-5; D is ambiguous. Trimming shortened V by 4 bases and J by 1 base, and 14 bases separated the two germline ends. Germline V lookup: CDR1 DFQATT, CDR2 SNEGSKA (reference sequence). This CDR3 is built from 15 residues. The CDR3 sequence is CSAKRTLTSNQPQHF. In nucleotides, the CDR3 is TGCAGTGCTAAGCGAACTTTGACCAGCAATCAGCCCCAGCATTTT.

V gene TRBV2 combines with J gene TRBJ2-2; D tentatively reads TRBD1 or TRBD2 (5 bases each). There are 14 residues in the CDR3. Germline V CDR1 and CDR2: SNHLY, FYNNEI. The ends were cut back, 8 bases at V and 7 bases at J, with 17 bases in the middle. The CDR3 loop is CASGSGPGGGELFF. CDR3 nucleotides: TGTGCCAGCGGCTCGGGACCTGGAGGCGGGGAGCTGTTTTTT. Full variable domain (remainder filled in from reference TRBV2 and TRBJ2-2): EPEVTQTPSHQVTQMGQEVILRCVPISNHLYFYWYRQILGQKVEFLVSFYNNEISEKSEIFDDQFSVERPDGSNFTLKIRSTKLEDSAMYFCASGSGPGGGELFFGEGSRLTVL.

In its sample, this clonotype was seen many times. V gene TRBV10-3 combines with J gene TRBJ2-7; TRBD2 aligns across 10 bases. The CDR3 spans 16 residues. Germline lookup yields CDR1 ENHRY and CDR2 SYGVKD. Trimming took 0 bases from V and 4 from J; bases not matched to a gene: 6. The CDR3 coding sequence is TGTGCCATCAGTGAGTCGATGTCTAGCGGGAGTTACGAGCAGTACTTC. Its protein product is CAISESMSSGSYEQYF.

This clonotype has just a few counts. CDR3 DNA: TGTGCCAGCAATACTGGGGGGACGGGGCGTGAGCAGTTCTTC. Translation: CASNTGGTGREQFF. The chain employs TRBV6-2 or TRBV6-3 and TRBJ2-1, with a tentative D call TRBD2 (6 bases). V was trimmed by 7 bases and J by 9 bases, leaving 19 bases between them. Germline lookup yields CDR1 MNHEY and CDR2 SVGEGT. The CDR3 consists of 14 residues.

This clonotype has only a few counts. The V call is TRBV5-1, the J call TRBJ1-2; D remains unclear. Trimming cost V 0 bases and J 2 bases, with 11 bases left between them. Germline CDR1 reads SGHRS; CDR2 reads YFSETQ. The CDR3 contains 15 residues. CDR3 in amino acids: CASSLAGEANYGYTF. CDR3 in DNA: TGCGCCAGCAGCTTGGCCGGGGAGGCAAACTATGGCTACACCTTC.

This clonotype was picked up many times. J is TRBJ2-7 and V is TRBV5-1; 12 bases agree with TRBD2. Germline V lookup: CDR1 SGHRS, CDR2 YFSETQ. J lost 2 bases, V lost 4 bases, and 7 bases had no gene match. The CDR3 contains 16 residues. The CDR3 DNA reads as TGCGCCAGCAGCCAACGACTAGCGGGAGAGACCTACGAGCAGTACTTC. Residues: CASSQRLAGETYEQYF.

At least ten counts were recorded for this clonotype. The J gene is TRBJ2-2, the V gene TRBV7-3; TRBD1 agrees at 9 bases. This CDR3 has 18 amino acids. The germline gives CDR1 SGHTA, CDR2 FQGTGA. V shed 0 bases and J 6 bases; nucleotides not matched to a gene: 11. CDR3 residues: CASSLTRLGQGISGELFF. CDR3 DNA: TGTGCCAGCAGCTTAACTCGGCTAGGACAGGGGATATCCGGGGAGCTGTTTTTT. The whole variable domain, filled in from reference TRBV7-3 and TRBJ2-2, reads GAGVSQTPSNKVTEKGKYVELRCDPISGHTALYWYRQSLGQGPEFLIYFQGTGAADDSGLPNDRFFAVRPEGSVSTLKIQRTERGDSAVYLCASSLTRLGQGISGELFFGEGSRLTVL.

This clonotype appeared many times. CDR3 DNA sequence: TGCGCCAGCAGTTTAACCGGGACTAGCGGGAGGGGGGCCTACAATGAGCAGTTCTTC. This translates into CASSLTGTSGRGAYNEQFF. This sequence joins TRBV5-1 and TRBJ2-1; 16 bases line up with TRBD2. The CDR3 spans 19 residues. V gave up 5 bases and J gave up 2 bases; unmatched junction bases: 10. Germline CDR1 and CDR2: SGHRS and YFSETQ.

This CDR3 is CASSLESQGAWTGRKTQYF. The CDR3 coding sequence is TGTGCCAGCAGCTTAGAGAGTCAGGGGGCATGGACAGGGAGGAAGACCCAGTACTTC. This chain uses TRBV11-2 with TRBJ2-5, with 8 positions matching TRBD1. Germline V CDR1 and CDR2: SGHAT, FQNNGV. The J segment lost 6 bases and the V segment lost 0 bases, leaving 18 bases of the junction unmatched. The CDR3 is 19 amino acids.

This clonotype was counted between two and nine times. The chain has TRBV29-1 and TRBJ1-2; D possibly corresponds to TRBD1 (5 bases). Germline-derived CDR1 and CDR2 are SQVTM and ANQGSEA. Trimming shortened V by 6 bases and J by 5 bases, and 22 bases separated the two germline ends. The CDR3 consists of 15 residues. CDR3 in DNA: TGCAGCGTCGGGGTCGCTACAAGGGGCCCTTATGGCTACACCTTC. Amino acid sequence: CSVGVATRGPYGYTF.

This clonotype was detected only a few times. The chain carries TRBV28 and TRBJ2-7; 7 nucleotides line up with TRBD2. V shed 6 bases, J shed 2 bases, and the junction held 10 bases outside the gene matches. This CDR3 is built from 15 residues. Germline CDR1 MDHEN, CDR2 SYDVKM. The CDR3 here is CASRLGGSQTYEQYF. CDR3 sequence (DNA): TGTGCCAGCAGATTGGGGGGGAGTCAAACCTACGAGCAGTACTTC.

This clonotype was seen more than once but under ten times. CDR3 DNA sequence: TGTGCCAGCAGTTTAGAGGGCGACGCTGGAAACACCATATATTTT. This codes for CASSLEGDAGNTIYF. The chain has TRBV12-3 or TRBV12-4 and TRBJ1-3; D is undetermined. The CDR3 is 15 residues long. V lost 1 base and J lost 2, with 9 bases in between.

This clonotype was detected only a few times. The chain uses TRBV19 and TRBJ1-5, with a weak D call TRBD1 (5 bases). This CDR3 has 14 residues. Germline V gives CDR1 LNHDA, CDR2 SQIVND (reference sequence). V lost 4 bases, J lost 6 bases, and 13 bases lay in between. CDR3 DNA sequence: TGTGCCAGTAGTACGGCAGGAAGGGGTCAGCCCCAGCATTTT. As protein: CASSTAGRGQPQHF.

This clonotype showed up many times. CDR3 nucleotide sequence: TGCAGCGTGGCCGGCACACTGAACACTGAAGCTTTCTTT. This sequence encodes CSVAGTLNTEAFF. The chain employs TRBV29-1 and TRBJ1-1; D is uncertain. This CDR3 is 13 amino acids long. With 6 bases removed from V and 0 bases from J, the gap between germline ends came to 11 bases. In germline, CDR1 is SQVTM, CDR2 ANQGSEA.

The chain combines TRBV20-1 with TRBJ2-7, with D tentatively TRBD2 (5 bases). V was pared by 0 bases and J by 4 bases, with 16 bases between. The CDR3 consists of 15 residues. Germline loops: CDR1 DFQATT, CDR2 SNEGSKA (reference sequence). The CDR3 coding sequence is TGCAGTGCTAGAGATCTTGAGACTACCTTATACGAGCAGTACTTC. Translating gives CSARDLETTLYEQYF.

This clonotype came up a few times. V usage is TRBV5-1 and J usage is TRBJ2-1, with 16 bases lining up with TRBD2. Germline trimming cut 4 bases from V and 6 bases from J; bases unmatched to any gene: 4. This CDR3 has 16 amino acids. Germline loops: CDR1 SGHRS, CDR2 YFSETQ. CDR3 in amino acids: CASSGGLAGGFNEQFF. The CDR3 DNA sequence: TGCGCCAGCAGCGGGGGACTAGCGGGGGGGTTCAATGAGCAGTTCTTC.